A single sample gave rise to the 19 T cell receptor beta chains below, sequenced in a study of PD-1 blockade in classical Hodgkin lymphoma. Every one of the patients relapsed after autologous stem cell transplantation (brentuximab vedotin exposure was variable). TCRdb's copy holds only in-frame clones and misses some; the assay was immunoSEQ multiplex PCR. Here the sample spans 40,000 to 45,000 clones, 55% to 75% being singletons. The source material was peripheral blood mononuclear cells (PBMCs), sampled at baseline. Every receptor here comes from a human donor with classical Hodgkin lymphoma.

V gene TRBV5-6 combines with J gene TRBJ2-3; maybe TRBD2 (7 bases). Germline lookup yields CDR1 SGHDT and CDR2 YYEEEE. The V and J ends lost 0 bases and 0 bases respectively, with 14 bases between them. The CDR3 has 17 amino acids. CDR3 bases: TGTGCCAGCAGCTTGGATGGCGGGGGCCCTAGCACAGATACGCAGTATTTT. Amino acid sequence: CASSLDGGGPSTDTQYF.

The chain joins TRBV29-1 to TRBJ2-1, with a weak D call TRBD2 (5 bases). V was trimmed by 0 bases and J by 0 bases, leaving 12 bases between them. CDR3 length equals 16 residues. Looked up from germline, CDR1 is SQVTM and CDR2 is ANQGSEA. CDR3 sequence: CSVEDIQRSSYNEQFF. Here the CDR3 DNA reads TGCAGCGTTGAAGATATCCAGCGGAGCTCCTACAATGAGCAGTTCTTC.

This clone was counted once. The chain joins TRBV19 to TRBJ2-7, with D unresolved. Between the trimmed V and J ends, which lost 1 base and 3 bases, there was a span of 13 bases. This CDR3 has 15 residues. Germline CDR1 reads LNHDA; CDR2 reads SQIVND (reference sequence). CDR3 nucleotides: TGTGCCAGTAGTATAGTTTATAACAGTTTCTACGAGCAGTACTTC. It specifies CASSIVYNSFYEQYF.

The V call is TRBV27, the J call TRBJ2-5, with 7 bases identical to TRBD2. CDR1 is MNHEY, CDR2 SMNVEV, per germline (reference sequence). Trimming at V came to 6 bases and at J to 4 bases, leaving 8 bases not matched to a gene. The CDR3 has 14 amino acids. The CDR3 loop is CASRGGIERETQYF. In DNA, the CDR3 is TGTGCCAGCAGGGGAGGGATAGAGAGAGAGACCCAGTACTTC.

This clone was seen a handful of times. V gene TRBV30 combines with J gene TRBJ2-7, with TRBD1 matching over 10 bases. Germline trimming cut 1 base from V and 5 bases from J; bases unmatched to any gene: 5. CDR3 length equals 14 residues. Germline V gene lookup returns CDR1 GTSNPN and CDR2 SVGIG (reference sequence). Here the CDR3 DNA reads TGTGCCTGGAGTGAAGGGACAGGGGCCAACGAGCAGTACTTC. It specifies CAWSEGTGANEQYF.

V and J are TRBV7-9 and TRBJ2-7, with 7 nucleotides matching TRBD2. From germline, CDR1 is SEHNR and CDR2 FQNEAQ (reference sequence). Germline trimming cut 0 bases from V and 1 base from J; bases unmatched to any gene: 0. The CDR3 is 14 amino acids. As DNA, the CDR3 is TGTGCCAGCAGCTTAGCGGGAGGGTCCTACGAGCAGTACTTC. It encodes CASSLAGGSYEQYF.

With respect to this clone: This same CDR3 is encoded by further DNA sequences in the sample. The gene calls are TRBV4-1 and TRBJ1-1; tentative D call: TRBD1 (5 bases). The V gene lost 8 bases and the J gene lost 1 base, with 14 bases spanning the gap. Germline V lookup: CDR1 MGHRA, CDR2 YSYEKL. This CDR3 contains 14 residues. Written as DNA, the CDR3 is TGCGCCAGCGTGGGTAGGACACAGAACACTGAAGCTTTCTTT. Residues: CASVGRTQNTEAFF.

The chain employs TRBV28 and TRBJ1-5; no clear D. This CDR3 contains 14 residues. The ends were cut back, 2 bases at V and 8 bases at J, with 13 bases in the middle. From germline, CDR1 is MDHEN and CDR2 SYDVKM. Here the CDR3 DNA reads TGTGCCAGCAGTTTAAGCAGGAAAAGCGAGCCCCAGCATTTT. Translating gives CASSLSRKSEPQHF.

The V call is TRBV14, the J call TRBJ1-4; possible D gene TRBD1, 5 bases. The CDR3 runs to 13 residues. Deletions cut 3 bases from V and 10 bases from J, with 12 bases between. CDR1 and CDR2 from the germline V gene are SGHDN and FVKESK. The CDR3 DNA is TGTGCCAGCAGCCAGCCCGGGAGGGGAAAACTGTTTTTT. Translating it yields CASSQPGRGKLFF. The variable domain in full, with the rest retrieved from reference TRBV14 and TRBJ1-4, is EAGVTQFPSHSVIEKGQTVTLRCDPISGHDNLYWYRRVMGKEIKFLLHFVKESKQDESGMPNNRFLAERTGGTYSTLKVQPAELEDSGVYFCASSQPGRGKLFFGSGTQLSVL.

This clone was seen a few times. The chain couples TRBV28 to TRBJ2-7, with D possibly being TRBD2 (6 bases). Germline-derived CDR1 and CDR2 are MDHEN and SYDVKM. This CDR3 region has 14 residues. The V end lost 1 base, the J end lost 4 bases, and 11 bases lay between the germline ends. Here the CDR3 reads CASSLFSGNYEQYF. The CDR3 nucleotides are TGTGCCAGCAGTTTATTTAGCGGAAATTACGAGCAGTACTTC.

The chain uses TRBV7-2 and TRBJ2-7; perhaps D is TRBD1 or TRBD2 (5 bases each). The germline CDR1 and CDR2 sequences are SGHTA and FQGNSA. The CDR3 contains 17 residues. With 1 base removed from V and 3 bases from J, the gap between germline ends came to 19 bases. CDR3 sequence (DNA): TGTGCCAGCAGCTTAGGGATCGGGACGAATGGGCTCTACGAGCAGTACTTC. Its translation: CASSLGIGTNGLYEQYF.

The chain joins TRBV30 to TRBJ1-6; D call uncertain. Germline V CDR1 and CDR2: GTSNPN, SVGIG (reference sequence). The germline V and J ends were trimmed by 0 bases and 7 bases, with 7 bases remaining between them. The CDR3 contains 13 residues. The CDR3, as DNA: TGTGCCTGGAGTGTAGCCGGAAATTCACCCCTCCACTTT. This translates into CAWSVAGNSPLHF.

This chain connects TRBV7-6 to TRBJ2-5; possibly TRBD2 for D (6 bases). Between the trimmed V and J ends, which lost 3 bases and 5 bases, there was a span of 16 bases. The CDR3 extends over 15 amino acids. CDR1 is SGHVS and CDR2 is FNYEAQ in the germline V gene. CDR3 bases: TGTGCCAGCAGCTTGGGGGAGGTAGCTCGGGAGACCCAGTACTTC. Amino acid sequence: CASSLGEVARETQYF.

This clone rates as medium-sized. This chain uses TRBV27 with TRBJ2-6, with D uncertain. Germline V gives CDR1 MNHEY, CDR2 SMNVEV (reference sequence). The CDR3 covers 15 residues. V was trimmed by 3 bases and J by 0 bases, leaving 6 bases between them. The DNA for the CDR3 is TGTGCCAGCAGTTTGGTCTTCTCTGGGGCCAACGTCCTGACTTTC. It is translated as CASSLVFSGANVLTF. Combining the CDR3 with reference TRBV27 and TRBJ2-6 gives the whole variable domain EAQVTQNPRYLITVTGKKLTVTCSQNMNHEYMSWYRQDPGLGLRQIYYSMNVEVTDKGDVPEGYKVSRKEKRNFPLILESPSPNQTSLYFCASSLVFSGANVLTFGAGSRLTVL.

This clone was recorded once. The gene calls are TRBV7-8 and TRBJ1-1; 9 bases map to TRBD1. This CDR3 is built from 19 residues. Trimming took 3 bases from V and 6 from J; bases not matched to a gene: 20. CDR1 is SGHVS and CDR2 is FQNEAQ in the germline V gene. CDR3 DNA sequence: TGTGCCAGCAGCTTGGGGGTAATTTTTAGGACAGGGGTCGACGCTGAAGCTTTCTTT. Protein sequence: CASSLGVIFRTGVDAEAFF.

This sequence joins TRBV6-5 and TRBJ1-5; D remains unclear. This CDR3 comprises 13 residues. V gave up 3 bases and J gave up 6 bases, with 9 bases separating them. Germline CDR1 and CDR2: MNHEY and SVGAGI. CDR3 protein: CASSYGVRQPQHF. Here the CDR3 DNA reads TGTGCCAGCAGTTATGGGGTGCGTCAGCCCCAGCATTTT.

This chain uses TRBV19 with TRBJ2-2, with 9 nucleotides matching TRBD2. With V trimmed by 5 bases and J by 6 bases, 10 bases remained unmatched. The germline gives CDR1 LNHDA, CDR2 SQIVND (reference sequence). The CDR3 runs to 16 residues. CDR3 nucleotides: TGTGCCAGTAGTCTCCACAGCGGGAGGCTCTCCGGGGAGCTGTTTTTT. This encodes CASSLHSGRLSGELFF.

The rearrangement uses TRBV30 and TRBJ1-1; D not resolved. Germline V gene data show CDR1 as GTSNPN and CDR2 as SVGIG (reference sequence). Trimming removed 2 bases from V and 5 bases from J, with 3 bases in between. The CDR3 extends over 10 amino acids. DNA for the CDR3: TGTGCCTGGAGTCATACTGAAGCTTTCTTT. Amino acids: CAWSHTEAFF.

The chain recombines TRBV27 with TRBJ2-1, with 11 positions matching TRBD2. The germline V gene has CDR1 MNHEY and CDR2 SMNVEV (reference sequence). J lost 5 bases, V lost 5 bases, and 11 bases had no gene match. CDR3 length: 17 residues. The CDR3 DNA reads as TGTGCCAGCAGTAACCCGACTAGCGGGATACGTAACAATGAGCAGTTCTTC. It encodes CASSNPTSGIRNNEQFF.